One and the same sample provided the 9 T cell receptor beta chains below, sequenced in a study of regulatory T cells in long-lasting Graves disease (dated by TCRdb to about 2021). The library was generated by multiplex PCR. The listed sequencing device is Illumina HiSeq 4000. TCR beta libraries were built with iRepertoire HTBI primers and Arm-PCR amplification of CDR3 regions. TCRdb reanalyzed the raw reads on its own, using fastp at Q25 for trimming and MiXCR for clone calling, and kept in-frame beta chains. CDR3 protein duplicates are merged, each entry listing the most common genes and DNA. For this sample the table gives roughly 500,000 distinct CDR3 sequences, of which around a fifth were detected only once. Roughly 14% of the sample is taken by the ten largest. The time point label for this specimen denotes: persistent/refractory GD, antithyroid drugs over 5 years with positive TRAb. RNA was extracted from PBMCs in TRIzol for both TCR sequencing and RNA sequencing.

Sequencing used peripheral blood mononuclear cells (PBMCs), obtained when the disease was refractory, from a patient treated with antithyroid drugs. Every receptor here comes from a female donor with Graves disease.

Ten or more counts support this clonotype. The chain combines TRBV19 with TRBJ1-6; the D gene is possibly TRBD1 (5 bases). V was cut by 5 bases and J by 7 bases, with 18 bases left in between. Germline CDR1 and CDR2: LNHDA and SQIVND (reference sequence). The CDR3 is made up of 16 amino acids. The CDR3 protein is CASSAGPQEWNSPLHF. CDR3 DNA: TGTGCCAGTAGTGCCGGACCACAGGAATGGAATTCACCCCTCCACTTT.

A few counts support this clonotype. The chain uses TRBV7-8 and TRBJ2-5, with 8 bases lining up with TRBD1. CDR3 length: 15 amino acids. Germline assignment: CDR1 SGHVS and CDR2 FQNEAQ. After removal of 7 bases from V and 3 bases from J, the junction contained 10 bases not matched to a gene. CDR3 bases: TGTGCCAGCACCACCTTCCGGGACAGGAAAGAGACCCAGTACTTC. It yields the protein CASTTFRDRKETQYF.

The chain uses TRBV13 and TRBJ1-6, with 7 nucleotides matching TRBD1. The CDR3 contains 14 residues. The V gene end was trimmed by 6 bases and the J gene end by 8 bases; junction bases not matched to a gene: 7. Germline CDR1 reads PRHDT; CDR2 reads FYEKMQ (reference sequence). The CDR3 is CASSQDREYSPLHF. CDR3 in DNA: TGTGCCAGCAGTCAAGACAGGGAGTATTCACCCCTCCACTTT. Using reference TRBV13 and TRBJ1-6 for the parts outside the CDR3, the full variable domain is AAGVIQSPRHLIKEKRETATLKCYPIPRHDTVYWYQQGPGQDPQFLISFYEKMQSDKGSIPDRFSAQQFSDYHSELNMSSLELGDSALYFCASSQDREYSPLHFGNGTRLTVT.

This sequence joins TRBV6-1 and TRBJ2-5; 9 bases are shared with TRBD2. V dropped 7 bases and J dropped 2; count of bases not matched to a gene: 14. Per germline, CDR1 MNHNS and CDR2 SASEGT. This CDR3 is 17 amino acids long. The CDR3 region is CASISAPRTSAQETQYF. Written as DNA, the CDR3 is TGTGCCAGCATCTCCGCCCCTAGGACTAGCGCACAAGAGACCCAGTACTTC.

Here the CDR3 DNA reads TGTGCCAGCAGCCAAGTCTCCCCAGAAGCGCAGTACTTC. This codes for CASSQVSPEAQYF. The rearrangement joins TRBV14 to TRBJ2-7; D is unclear. This CDR3 is built from 13 residues. Trimming shortened V by 1 base and J by 9 bases, and 13 bases separated the two germline ends. Germline V gene lookup returns CDR1 SGHDN and CDR2 FVKESK. Based on the CDR3 plus reference TRBV14 and TRBJ2-7, the full variable domain is EAGVTQFPSHSVIEKGQTVTLRCDPISGHDNLYWYRRVMGKEIKFLLHFVKESKQDESGMPNNRFLAERTGGTYSTLKVQPAELEDSGVYFCASSQVSPEAQYFGPGTRLTVT.

The chain is built from TRBV11-3 and TRBJ2-2; D is ambiguous. The germline gives CDR1 SGHNT, CDR2 YENEEA. The CDR3 covers 14 residues. Trimming took 5 bases from V and 7 from J, leaving 14 bases between them. The CDR3 reads CASSQSSDNGELFF. CDR3 in DNA: TGTGCCAGCAGCCAATCCTCAGACAACGGGGAGCTGTTTTTT.

This clonotype was detected a few times. V and J are TRBV30 and TRBJ2-4; 7 bases align to TRBD1. The CDR3 contains 12 residues. The V segment lost 5 bases and the J segment 8 bases; nucleotides outside the gene matches: 6. Looked up from germline, CDR1 is GTSNPN and CDR2 is SVGIG (reference sequence). CDR3 DNA sequence: TGTGCCTGGGGGGACAGAAGGGACATTCAGTACTTC. Translated, it gives CAWGDRRDIQYF.

This clonotype was detected a few times. This chain links TRBV27 with TRBJ1-5; D is unresolved. With 2 bases removed from V and 3 bases from J, the gap between germline ends came to 8 bases. The CDR3 has 14 residues. CDR1 is MNHEY, CDR2 SMNVEV, per germline (reference sequence). The CDR3 is CASSLMGNNQPQHF. In DNA, the CDR3 is TGTGCCAGCAGTTTAATGGGCAACAATCAGCCCCAGCATTTT.

The sample holds many counts of this clonotype. The V and J genes are TRBV2 and TRBJ2-2; D might be TRBD1 (5 bases). CDR1 is SNHLY and CDR2 is FYNNEI in the germline V gene. The CDR3 consists of 13 residues. Trimming cost V 5 bases and J 4 bases, with 8 bases left between them. Here the CDR3 DNA reads TGTGCCAGCAGTCATGACAGCACCGGGGAGCTGTTTTTT. Translating it yields CASSHDSTGELFF.